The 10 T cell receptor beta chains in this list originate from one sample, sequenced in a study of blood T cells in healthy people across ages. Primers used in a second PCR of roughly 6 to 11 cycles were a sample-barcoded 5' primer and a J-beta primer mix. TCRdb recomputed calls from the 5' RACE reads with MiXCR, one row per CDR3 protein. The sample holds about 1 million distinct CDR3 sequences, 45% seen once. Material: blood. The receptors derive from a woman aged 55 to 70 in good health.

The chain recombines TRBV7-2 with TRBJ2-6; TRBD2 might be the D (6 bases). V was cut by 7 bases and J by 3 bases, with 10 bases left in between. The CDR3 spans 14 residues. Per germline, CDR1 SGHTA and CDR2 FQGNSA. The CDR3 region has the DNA TGTGCCAGCAAGCACGGGGGTGGGGCCAACGTCCTGACTTTC. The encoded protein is CASKHGGGANVLTF.

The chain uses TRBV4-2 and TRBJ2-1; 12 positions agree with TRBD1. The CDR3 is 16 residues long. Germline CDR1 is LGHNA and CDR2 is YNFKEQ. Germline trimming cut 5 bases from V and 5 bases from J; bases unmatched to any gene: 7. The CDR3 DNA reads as TGTGCCAGCAGCGAACGGGACAGGGGGCAAAACAATGAGCAGTTCTTC. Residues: CASSERDRGQNNEQFF.

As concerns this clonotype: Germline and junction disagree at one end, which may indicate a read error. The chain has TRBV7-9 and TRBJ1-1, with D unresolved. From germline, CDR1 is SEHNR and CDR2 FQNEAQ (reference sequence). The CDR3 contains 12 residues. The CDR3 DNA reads TGTGCCGGCAGCTTAGTGGGCCCGGAAGCTTTCTTT. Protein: CAGSLVGPEAFF. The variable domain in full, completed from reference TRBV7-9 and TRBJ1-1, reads DTGVSQNPRHKITKRGQNVTFRCDPISEHNRLYWYRQTLGQGPEFLTYFQNEAQLEKSRLLSDRFSAERPKGSFSTLEIQRTEQGDSAMYLCAGSLVGPEAFFGQGTRLTVV.

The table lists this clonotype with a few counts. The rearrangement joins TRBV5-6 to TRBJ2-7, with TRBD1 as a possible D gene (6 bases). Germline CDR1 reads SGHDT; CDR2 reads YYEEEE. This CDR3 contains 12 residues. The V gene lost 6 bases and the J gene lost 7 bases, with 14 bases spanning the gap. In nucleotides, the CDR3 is TGTGCCAGCAACCAACAGGGAAATGAGCAGTACTTC. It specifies CASNQQGNEQYF.

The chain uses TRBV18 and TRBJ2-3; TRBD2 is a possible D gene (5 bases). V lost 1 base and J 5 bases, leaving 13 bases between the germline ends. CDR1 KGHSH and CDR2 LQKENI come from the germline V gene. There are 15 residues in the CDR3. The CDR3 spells CASSPQPLVGDTQYF. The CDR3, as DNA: TGTGCCAGCTCACCACAACCACTAGTCGGAGATACGCAGTATTTT.

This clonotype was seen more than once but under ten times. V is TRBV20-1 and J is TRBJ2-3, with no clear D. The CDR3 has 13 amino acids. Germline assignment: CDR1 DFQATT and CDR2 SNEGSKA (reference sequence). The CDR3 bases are TGCAGACTTAGGTTTTATAGGACAGATACGCAGTATTTT. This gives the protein CRLRFYRTDTQYF.

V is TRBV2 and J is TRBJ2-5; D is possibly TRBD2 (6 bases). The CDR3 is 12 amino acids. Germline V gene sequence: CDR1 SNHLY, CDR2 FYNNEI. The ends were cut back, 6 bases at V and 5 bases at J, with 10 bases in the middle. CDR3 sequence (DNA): TGTGCCAGCAGGAGGGACTCGGAGACCCAGTACTTC. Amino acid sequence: CASRRDSETQYF. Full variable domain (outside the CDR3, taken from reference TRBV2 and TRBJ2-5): EPEVTQTPSHQVTQMGQEVILRCVPISNHLYFYWYRQILGQKVEFLVSFYNNEISEKSEIFDDQFSVERPDGSNFTLKIRSTKLEDSAMYFCASRRDSETQYFGPGTRLLVL.

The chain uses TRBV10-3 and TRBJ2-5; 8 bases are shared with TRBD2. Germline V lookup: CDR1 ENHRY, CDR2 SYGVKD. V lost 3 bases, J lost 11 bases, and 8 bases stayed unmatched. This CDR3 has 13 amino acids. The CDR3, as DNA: TGTGCCATCAGTGAAGGTGGGACTAGAGAGCAGTACTTC. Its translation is CAISEGGTREQYF.

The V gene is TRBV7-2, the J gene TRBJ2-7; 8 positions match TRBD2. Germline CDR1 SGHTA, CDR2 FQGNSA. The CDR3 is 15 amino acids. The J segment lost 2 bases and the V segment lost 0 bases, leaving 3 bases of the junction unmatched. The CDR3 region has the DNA TGTGCCAGCAGCTTAGCGCGGGGGGTGGCCTACGAGCAGTACTTC. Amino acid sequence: CASSLARGVAYEQYF. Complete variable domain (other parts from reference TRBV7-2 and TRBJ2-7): GAGVSQSPSNKVTEKGKDVELRCDPISGHTALYWYRQSLGQGLEFLIYFQGNSAPDKSGLPSDRFSAERTGGSVSTLTIQRTQQEDSAVYLCASSLARGVAYEQYFGPGTRLTVT.

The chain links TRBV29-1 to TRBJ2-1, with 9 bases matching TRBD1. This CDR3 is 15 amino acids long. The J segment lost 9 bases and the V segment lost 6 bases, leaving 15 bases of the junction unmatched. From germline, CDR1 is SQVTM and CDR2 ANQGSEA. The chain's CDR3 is CSVPPGQGTTGEQFF. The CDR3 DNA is TGCAGCGTACCGCCGGGACAGGGCACCACAGGTGAGCAGTTCTTC.